Presented here are 18 T cell receptor beta chains from one specimen sequenced in a study of siplizumab effects on memory and regulatory T cells. The data were produced by immunoSEQ multiplex PCR, yet TCRdb's version contains in-frame clones alone and is incomplete. The table lists about 52,000 clones, under 98% of them singletons. The sequencing input was naive CD4+ T cells sorted from blood. The receptors shown here come from a human donor in good health.

V and J are TRBV20-1 and TRBJ1-2; no firm D call. Germline V gene lookup returns CDR1 DFQATT and CDR2 SNEGSKA (reference sequence). CDR3 length: 11 residues. Trimming took off 6 bases at V and 6 bases at J, with 11 bases between the two ends. The CDR3 DNA sequence: TGCAGTGCGTGGGGTCTGAATGGCTACACCTTC. Protein sequence: CSAWGLNGYTF.

The chain is built from TRBV10-3 and TRBJ2-7, with D perhaps assigned TRBD1 or TRBD2 (5 bases each). Trimming took off 3 bases at V and 0 bases at J, with 15 bases between the two ends. This CDR3 spans 16 amino acids. Germline CDR1 ENHRY, CDR2 SYGVKD. CDR3 protein: CAISDLPRGSSYEQYF. Written as DNA, the CDR3 is TGTGCCATCAGTGATCTTCCCCGGGGCAGCTCCTACGAGCAGTACTTC.

The chain recombines TRBV27 with TRBJ2-2; tentatively, D is TRBD2 (6 bases). Germline V lookup: CDR1 MNHEY, CDR2 SMNVEV (reference sequence). The CDR3 is 14 residues long. With 4 bases removed from V and 4 bases from J, the gap between germline ends came to 10 bases. CDR3 loop: CASSWEAGTGELFF. CDR3 sequence (DNA): TGTGCCAGCAGTTGGGAGGCCGGCACCGGGGAGCTGTTTTTT.

V is TRBV28 and J is TRBJ2-5; 9 bases map to TRBD2. With 6 bases clipped from V and 5 bases from J, the junction kept 10 bases outside the gene matches. The germline V gene encodes CDR1 MDHEN and CDR2 SYDVKM. The CDR3 consists of 15 residues. This CDR3 reads CASSQSGRLGETQYF. The CDR3 coding sequence is TGTGCCAGCAGCCAAAGCGGGAGGCTGGGGGAGACCCAGTACTTC.

To note about this clone: It is likely a read error, because the conserved phenylalanine at the end of the CDR3 is missing. The DNA is omitted, as the CDR3 cannot be located on it reliably, and the CDR3 follows TCRdb's listing. V is TRBV11-2 and J is TRBJ2-3. Inclusive of both ends, the CDR3 amounts to 11 amino acids. Germline CDR1 and CDR2: SGHAT and FQNNGV. The CDR3 is CASSISSRIRV.

The gene calls are TRBV7-9 and TRBJ1-3; the match to TRBD1 covers 10 bases. Per the germline V gene, CDR1 is SEHNR and CDR2 is FQNEAQ (reference sequence). V shed 3 bases and J 7 bases; nucleotides not matched to a gene: 12. The CDR3 is 17 residues long. The CDR3 loop is CASSFGTGTGVTNTIYF. CDR3 nucleotides: TGTGCCAGCAGCTTCGGGACCGGGACAGGGGTGACGAACACCATATATTTT.

The V and J genes are TRBV18 and TRBJ2-7, with unresolved D. CDR1 is KGHSH, CDR2 LQKENI, per germline. V gave up 0 bases and J gave up 4 bases, with 19 bases separating them. This CDR3 is built from 17 residues. CDR3 nucleotides: TGTGCCAGCTCACCACCTTTTCTTACCCCCGATGTTTACGAGCAGTACTTC. Encoded protein: CASSPPFLTPDVYEQYF.

The chain uses TRBV15 and TRBJ2-7, with D hard to call. Looked up from germline, CDR1 is LNHNV and CDR2 is YYDKDF (reference sequence). The CDR3 runs 14 residues. The V end lost 1 base, the J end lost 6 bases, and 13 bases lay between the germline ends. The chain's CDR3 is CATSRVLSGLEQYF. CDR3 nucleotide sequence: TGTGCCACCAGCAGAGTGTTATCAGGTCTCGAGCAGTACTTC.

This chain joins TRBV19 and TRBJ1-5; possible D gene TRBD1, 5 bases. This CDR3 contains 14 residues. Germline-derived CDR1 and CDR2 are LNHDA and SQIVND (reference sequence). Trimming pared 8 bases from V and 1 base from J, leaving 12 bases between. The DNA of the CDR3 is TGTGCCAGTCATCAGGGAGGGAGCAATCAGCCCCAGCATTTT. Translating gives CASHQGGSNQPQHF.

In DNA form, the CDR3 reads TGTGCCAGCAGCTTAACCTACGAGCAGTACTTC. Amino acid sequence: CASSLTYEQYF. V usage is TRBV7-9 and J usage is TRBJ2-7; D gene ambiguous. From germline, CDR1 is SEHNR and CDR2 FQNEAQ (reference sequence). Trimming left V 2 bases short and J 2 bases short, with 1 base between. CDR3 length: 11 residues.

V gene TRBV7-3 combines with J gene TRBJ2-1; 13 bases match TRBD2. V dropped 4 bases and J dropped 6; count of bases not matched to a gene: 6. The CDR3 is 16 amino acids. CDR1 is SGHTA, CDR2 FQGTGA, per germline. The CDR3 loop reads CASSYRLAGGLNEQFF. CDR3 sequence (DNA): TGTGCCAGCAGCTATCGACTAGCGGGAGGACTCAATGAGCAGTTCTTC.

This chain uses TRBV7-3 with TRBJ2-1; D unresolved. Germline assignment: CDR1 SGHTA and CDR2 FQGTGA. V shed 1 base and J shed 6 bases, with 7 bases lying between them. CDR3 length: 13 amino acids. Here the CDR3 reads CASSLIPSNEQFF. The DNA for the CDR3 is TGTGCCAGCAGCTTAATTCCTAGCAATGAGCAGTTCTTC.

The chain joins TRBV5-4 to TRBJ2-2; 8 bases align to TRBD1. This CDR3 has 17 amino acids. Germline CDR1 is SGHNT and CDR2 is YYREEE (reference sequence). The J segment lost 5 bases and the V segment lost 3 bases, leaving 12 bases of the junction unmatched. In nucleotides, the CDR3 is TGTGCCAGCAGCTCTCCCCCCGGGCAGGGGGCGACCGGGGAGCTGTTTTTT. It encodes CASSSPPGQGATGELFF.

This clone has only one observation. The J gene is TRBJ1-3, the V gene TRBV12-5, with 7 positions matching TRBD1. CDR1 and CDR2 from the germline V gene are LGHNT and FRNRAP. V was clipped by 7 bases and J by 4 bases; unmatched bases: 7. The CDR3 length is 14 residues. This CDR3 reads CASAQGVPGNTIYF. The CDR3 DNA reads TGTGCTAGTGCCCAGGGGGTACCCGGAAACACCATATATTTT.

The chain links TRBV9 to TRBJ2-2; TRBD2 is a possible D gene (6 bases). Germline V gives CDR1 SGDLS, CDR2 YYNGEE. The CDR3 spans 11 residues. V was clipped by 4 bases and J by 10 bases, with 8 bases between them. CDR3 region: CASSSGLELFF. The CDR3 DNA sequence: TGTGCCAGCAGCTCGGGACTGGAGCTGTTTTTT. The full variable domain, with the rest looked up from reference TRBV9 and TRBJ2-2, is DSGVTQTPKHLITATGQRVTLRCSPRSGDLSVYWYQQSLDQGLQFLIQYYNGEERAKGNILERFSAQQFPDLHSELNLSSLELGDSALYFCASSSGLELFFGEGSRLTVL.

The V and J genes are TRBV5-8 and TRBJ2-7; the D is unclear. The CDR3 totals 13 residues. V lost 0 bases to trimming and J lost 2 bases, with 6 bases between them. Germline CDR1 and CDR2: SGHTS and YDEGEE. In DNA form, the CDR3 reads TGTGCCAGCAGCTTGGCACGCACCTACGAGCAGTACTTC. This sequence encodes CASSLARTYEQYF.

The J gene is TRBJ2-2, the V gene TRBV5-5; unclear D gene. The germline gives CDR1 SGHKS, CDR2 YYEKEE (reference sequence). The CDR3 contains 15 residues. The V end was cut by 4 bases, the J end by 0 bases, with 10 bases between. The CDR3 region is CASSGFGSNTGELFF. As DNA, the CDR3 is TGTGCCAGCAGCGGATTCGGCTCGAACACCGGGGAGCTGTTTTTT.

The chain couples TRBV19 to TRBJ2-5, with 9 bases matching TRBD2. From germline, CDR1 is LNHDA and CDR2 SQIVND (reference sequence). V lost 4 bases to trimming and J lost 9 bases; unmatched junction nucleotides: 12. The CDR3 extends over 15 amino acids. CDR3 bases: TGTGCCAGTAGTAAGGCGGGAGGGCCCTTAGTGTCCCAGTACTTC. It codes for CASSKAGGPLVSQYF.